The clone carrying this T cell receptor beta chain was observed at least ten times. Its antigen is undetermined. The data stem from a study of T cells in Graves' hyperthyroidism and ophthalmopathy. Findings and limits, study-wide: Most thyroid clonotypes that were expanded above 0.001 also turned up in blood.

RNA transcripts served as the template for amplifying TCR beta CDR3 regions. First-round RT-PCR with HTBI primers amplified the TCR CDR3 region. TCRdb re-called the multiplex PCR reads with MiXCR, one entry per CDR3 protein. Of 300,000 to 450,000 distinct CDR3 sequences detected, around 15% appear once; the ten largest clones hold 20%. V dropped 6 bases and J dropped 2; count of bases not matched to a gene: 4. There are 14 residues in the CDR3. Germline-derived CDR1 and CDR2 are MNHNS and SASEGT. The authors took PBMCs from 10 ml fresh peripheral blood. This receptor was obtained from a woman in her thirties with Graves' ophthalmopathy. V and J are TRBV6-1 and TRBJ2-5; 9 bases agree with TRBD1. Sequencing was done on a sample of blood. CDR3 loop: CASRGTGIQETQYF. CDR3 DNA sequence: TGTGCCAGCAGGGGGACAGGGATACAAGAGACCCAGTACTTC.